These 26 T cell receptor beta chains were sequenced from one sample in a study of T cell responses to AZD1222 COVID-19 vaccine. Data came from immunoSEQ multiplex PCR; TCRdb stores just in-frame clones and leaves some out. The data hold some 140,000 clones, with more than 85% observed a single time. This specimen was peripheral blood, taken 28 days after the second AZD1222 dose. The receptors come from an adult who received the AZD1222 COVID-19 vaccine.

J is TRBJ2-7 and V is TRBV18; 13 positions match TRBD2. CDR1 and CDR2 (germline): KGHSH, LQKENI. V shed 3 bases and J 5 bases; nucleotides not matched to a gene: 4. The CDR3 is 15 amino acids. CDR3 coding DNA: TGTGCCAGCTCACCGGGACTAGCGGGATTCGACGAGCAGTACGTC. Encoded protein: CASSPGLAGFDEQYV.

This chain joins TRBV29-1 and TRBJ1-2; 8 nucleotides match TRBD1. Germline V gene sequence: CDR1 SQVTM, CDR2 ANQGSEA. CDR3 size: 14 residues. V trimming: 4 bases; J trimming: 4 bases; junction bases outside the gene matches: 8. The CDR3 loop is CSVAHRGQGYGYTF. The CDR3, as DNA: TGCAGCGTTGCCCACCGTGGACAGGGCTATGGCTACACCTTC.

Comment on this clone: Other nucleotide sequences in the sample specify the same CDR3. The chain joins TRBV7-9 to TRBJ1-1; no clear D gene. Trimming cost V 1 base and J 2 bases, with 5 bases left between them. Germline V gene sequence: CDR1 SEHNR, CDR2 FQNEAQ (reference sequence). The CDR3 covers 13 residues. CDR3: CASSLGTNTEAFF. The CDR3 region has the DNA TGTGCCAGCAGCTTAGGGACCAACACTGAAGCTTTCTTT. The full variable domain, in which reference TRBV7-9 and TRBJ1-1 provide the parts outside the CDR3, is DTGVSQNPRHKITKRGQNVTFRCDPISEHNRLYWYRQTLGQGPEFLTYFQNEAQLEKSRLLSDRFSAERPKGSFSTLEIQRTEQGDSAMYLCASSLGTNTEAFFGQGTRLTVV.

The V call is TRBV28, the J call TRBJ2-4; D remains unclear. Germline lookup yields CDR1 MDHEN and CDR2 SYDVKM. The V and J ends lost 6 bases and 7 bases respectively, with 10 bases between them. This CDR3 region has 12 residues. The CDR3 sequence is CASSPTTNIQYF. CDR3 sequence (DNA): TGTGCCAGCAGCCCCACTACGAACATTCAGTACTTC.

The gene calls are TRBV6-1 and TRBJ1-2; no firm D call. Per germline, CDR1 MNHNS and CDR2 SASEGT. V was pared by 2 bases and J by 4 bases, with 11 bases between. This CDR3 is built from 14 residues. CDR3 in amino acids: CASSEWSRPYGYTF. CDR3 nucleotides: TGTGCCAGCAGTGAATGGTCCAGACCCTATGGCTACACCTTC.

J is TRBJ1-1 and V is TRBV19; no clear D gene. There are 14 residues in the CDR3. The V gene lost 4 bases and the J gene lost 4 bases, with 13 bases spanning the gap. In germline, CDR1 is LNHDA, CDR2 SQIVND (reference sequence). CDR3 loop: CASSTSRPGTEAFF. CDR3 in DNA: TGTGCCAGTAGTACTTCGCGACCGGGCACTGAAGCTTTCTTT.

The CDR3 reads CASSLALAGGWNEQFF. Written as DNA, the CDR3 is TGTGCCAGCAGCTTGGCCCTAGCGGGGGGGTGGAATGAGCAGTTCTTC. The chain recombines TRBV5-4 with TRBJ2-1, with 12 bases fitting TRBD2. From germline, CDR1 is SGHNT and CDR2 YYREEE (reference sequence). The CDR3 runs to 16 residues. The junction had 5 bases not matched to a gene; V was cut back by 0 bases and J by 7 bases.

The CDR3: CASSPDRAQPQHF. The CDR3 DNA follows: TGTGCCAGCAGCCCGGACAGGGCTCAGCCCCAGCATTTT. The chain has TRBV7-2 and TRBJ1-5, with 8 bases identical to TRBD1. Germline V lookup: CDR1 SGHTA, CDR2 FQGNSA. The ends lost 5 bases at V and 6 bases at J; junction bases unmatched: 3. The CDR3 sequence is 13 residues long.

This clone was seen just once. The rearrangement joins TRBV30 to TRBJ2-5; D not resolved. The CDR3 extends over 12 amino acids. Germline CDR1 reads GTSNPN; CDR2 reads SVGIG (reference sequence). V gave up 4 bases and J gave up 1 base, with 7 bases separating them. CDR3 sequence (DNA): TGTGCCTGGATGCCCAGCCAAGAGACCCAGTACTTC. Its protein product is CAWMPSQETQYF.

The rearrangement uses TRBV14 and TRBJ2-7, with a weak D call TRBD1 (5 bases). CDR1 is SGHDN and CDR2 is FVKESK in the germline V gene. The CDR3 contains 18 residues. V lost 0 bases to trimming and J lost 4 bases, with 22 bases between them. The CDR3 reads CASSQDWEVTYRRYEQYF. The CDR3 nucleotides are TGTGCCAGCAGCCAAGATTGGGAAGTGACCTACAGGCGTTACGAGCAGTACTTC.

Written as DNA, the CDR3 is TGTGCCAGCAGCTTGAACCGAGGGGAGACCCAGTACTTC. It translates to CASSLNRGETQYF. The chain joins TRBV5-4 to TRBJ2-5, with a weak D call TRBD2 (5 bases). V shed 1 base and J shed 5 bases, with 9 bases lying between them. The CDR3 spans 13 residues. Germline values: CDR1 SGHNT, CDR2 YYREEE (reference sequence).

CDR3 bases: TGTGCCAGCAGTCCCCTGGGGGAGAAAGGAGATCAGCCCCAGCATTTT. Amino acid sequence: CASSPLGEKGDQPQHF. The chain combines TRBV28 with TRBJ1-5; weak D call: TRBD1 (5 bases). Germline V lookup: CDR1 MDHEN, CDR2 SYDVKM. The CDR3 contains 16 residues. Trimming cost V 5 bases and J 5 bases, with 19 bases left between them.

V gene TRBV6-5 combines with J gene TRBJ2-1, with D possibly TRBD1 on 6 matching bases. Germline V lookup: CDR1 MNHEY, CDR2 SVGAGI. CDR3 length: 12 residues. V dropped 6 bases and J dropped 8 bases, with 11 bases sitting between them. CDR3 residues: CASSRTGYEQFF. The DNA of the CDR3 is TGTGCCAGCAGCCGAACAGGGTATGAGCAGTTCTTC.

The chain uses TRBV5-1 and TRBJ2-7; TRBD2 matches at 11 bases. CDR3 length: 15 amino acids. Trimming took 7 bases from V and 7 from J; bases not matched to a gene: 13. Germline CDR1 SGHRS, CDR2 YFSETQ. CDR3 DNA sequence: TGCGCCAGCCCCTCTACTAGCGGGAGCGCATGGGAGCAGTACGTC. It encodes CASPSTSGSAWEQYV.

The CDR3 is CASSKGQTLFGYGYTF. The DNA for the CDR3 is TGTGCCAGCAGCAAGGGGCAGACCCTCTTCGGCTATGGCTACACCTTC. The V call is TRBV7-2, the J call TRBJ1-2; D might be TRBD1 (5 bases). V lost 5 bases, J lost 4 bases, and 20 bases lay in between. The CDR3 is made up of 16 amino acids. CDR1 SGHTA and CDR2 FQGNSA come from the germline V gene.

The CDR3 protein is CASSVTGPQGQDGYTF. The DNA for the CDR3 is TGTGCCAGCAGTGTGACAGGGCCCCAGGGTCAGGATGGCTACACCTTC. The gene calls are TRBV2 and TRBJ1-2; 7 bases are a match to TRBD1. This CDR3 spans 16 amino acids. V lost 4 bases to trimming and J lost 6 bases; unmatched junction nucleotides: 14. Germline V gene sequence: CDR1 SNHLY, CDR2 FYNNEI.

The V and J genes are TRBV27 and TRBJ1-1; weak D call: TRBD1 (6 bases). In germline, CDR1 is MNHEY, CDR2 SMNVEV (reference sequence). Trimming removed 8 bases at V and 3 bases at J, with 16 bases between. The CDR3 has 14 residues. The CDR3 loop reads CASAVQGADTEAFF. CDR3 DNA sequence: TGTGCCAGCGCCGTACAGGGTGCGGACACTGAAGCTTTCTTT.

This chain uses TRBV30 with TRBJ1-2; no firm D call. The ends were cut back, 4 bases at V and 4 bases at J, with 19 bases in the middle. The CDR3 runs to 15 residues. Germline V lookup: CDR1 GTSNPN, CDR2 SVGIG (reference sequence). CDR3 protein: CAWTLWTTLPYGYTF. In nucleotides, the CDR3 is TGTGCCTGGACCCTCTGGACTACTCTACCCTATGGCTACACCTTC.

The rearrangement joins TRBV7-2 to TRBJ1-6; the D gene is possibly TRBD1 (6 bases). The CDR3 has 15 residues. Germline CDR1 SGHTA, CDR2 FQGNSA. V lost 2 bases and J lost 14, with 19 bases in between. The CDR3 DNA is TGTGCCAGCAGCTTAACCCCCGGGACACGGCGTTCCCTCCACTTT. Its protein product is CASSLTPGTRRSLHF.

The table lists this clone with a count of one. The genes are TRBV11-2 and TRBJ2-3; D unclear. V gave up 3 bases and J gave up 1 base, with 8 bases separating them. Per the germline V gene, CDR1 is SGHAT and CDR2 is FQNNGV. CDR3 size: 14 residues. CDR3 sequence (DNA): TGTGCCAGCAGCTTGGGTACTGGCACAGATACGCAGTATTTT. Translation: CASSLGTGTDTQYF.

In nucleotides, the CDR3 is TGTGCCAGCAGCTTAGACACTTATCAGCCCCAGCATTTT. This sequence encodes CASSLDTYQPQHF. The V and J genes are TRBV7-9 and TRBJ1-5; D is undetermined. The CDR3 is 13 amino acids. The germline CDR1 and CDR2 sequences are SEHNR and FQNEAQ (reference sequence). Trimming took off 1 base at V and 5 bases at J, with 6 bases between the two ends. Combining the CDR3 with reference TRBV7-9 and TRBJ1-5 gives the whole variable domain DTGVSQNPRHKITKRGQNVTFRCDPISEHNRLYWYRQTLGQGPEFLTYFQNEAQLEKSRLLSDRFSAERPKGSFSTLEIQRTEQGDSAMYLCASSLDTYQPQHFGDGTRLSIL.

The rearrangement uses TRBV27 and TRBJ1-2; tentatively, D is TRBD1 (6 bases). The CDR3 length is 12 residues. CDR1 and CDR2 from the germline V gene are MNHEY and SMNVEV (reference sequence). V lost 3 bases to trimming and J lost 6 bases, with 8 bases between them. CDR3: CASSLGGDGYTF. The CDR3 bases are TGTGCCAGCAGTTTGGGGGGCGATGGCTACACCTTC.

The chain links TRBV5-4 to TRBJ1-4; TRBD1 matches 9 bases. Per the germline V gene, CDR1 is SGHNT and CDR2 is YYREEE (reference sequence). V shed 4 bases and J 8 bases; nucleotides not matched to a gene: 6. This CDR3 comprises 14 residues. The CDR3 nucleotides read TGTGCCAGCAGCCAACAGGGGGCCGGAGAAAAACTGTTTTTT. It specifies CASSQQGAGEKLFF.

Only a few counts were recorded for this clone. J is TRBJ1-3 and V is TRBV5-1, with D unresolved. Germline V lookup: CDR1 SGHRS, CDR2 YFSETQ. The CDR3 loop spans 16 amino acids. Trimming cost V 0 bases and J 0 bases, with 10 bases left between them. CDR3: CASSLVPGNSGNTIYF. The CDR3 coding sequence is TGCGCCAGCAGCTTGGTCCCTGGGAACTCTGGAAACACCATATATTTT. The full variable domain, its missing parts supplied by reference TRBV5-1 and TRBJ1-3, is KAGVTQTPRYLIKTRGQQVTLSCSPISGHRSVSWYQQTPGQGLQFLFEYFSETQRNKGNFPGRFSGRQFSNSRSEMNVSTLELGDSALYLCASSLVPGNSGNTIYFGEGSWLTVV.

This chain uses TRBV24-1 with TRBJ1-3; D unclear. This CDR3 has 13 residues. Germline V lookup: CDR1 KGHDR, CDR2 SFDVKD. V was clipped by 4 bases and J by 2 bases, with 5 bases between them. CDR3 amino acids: CATSEGAGNTIYF. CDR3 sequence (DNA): TGTGCCACCAGTGAGGGAGCTGGAAACACCATATATTTT.

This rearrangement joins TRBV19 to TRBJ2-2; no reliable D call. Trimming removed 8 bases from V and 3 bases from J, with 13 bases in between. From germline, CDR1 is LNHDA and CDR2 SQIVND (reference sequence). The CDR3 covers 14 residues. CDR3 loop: CASCLDSYTGELFF. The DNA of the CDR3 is TGTGCCAGTTGCCTAGACTCCTACACCGGGGAGCTGTTTTTT.